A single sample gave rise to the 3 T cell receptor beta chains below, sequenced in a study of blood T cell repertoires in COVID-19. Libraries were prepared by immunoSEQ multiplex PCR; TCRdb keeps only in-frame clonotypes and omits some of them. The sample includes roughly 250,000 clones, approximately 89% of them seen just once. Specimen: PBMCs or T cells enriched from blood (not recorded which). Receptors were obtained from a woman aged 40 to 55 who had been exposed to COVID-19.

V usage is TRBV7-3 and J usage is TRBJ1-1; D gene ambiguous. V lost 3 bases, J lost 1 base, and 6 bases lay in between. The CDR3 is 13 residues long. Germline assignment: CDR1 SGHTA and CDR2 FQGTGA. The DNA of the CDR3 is TGTGCCAGCAGCTTCTCGTCGAACACTGAAGCTTTCTTT. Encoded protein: CASSFSSNTEAFF.

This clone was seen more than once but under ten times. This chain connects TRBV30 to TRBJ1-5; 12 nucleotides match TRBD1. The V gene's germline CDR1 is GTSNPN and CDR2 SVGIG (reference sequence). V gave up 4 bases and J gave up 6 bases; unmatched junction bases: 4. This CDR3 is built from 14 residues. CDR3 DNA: TGTGCCTGGATGGGACAGGGGGCACGTCAGCCCCAGCATTTT. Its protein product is CAWMGQGARQPQHF.

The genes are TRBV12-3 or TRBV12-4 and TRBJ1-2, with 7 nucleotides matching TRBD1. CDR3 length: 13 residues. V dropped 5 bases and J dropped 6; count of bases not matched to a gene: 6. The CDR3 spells CASSARQGNGYTF. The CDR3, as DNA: TGTGCCAGCAGTGCTAGACAGGGTAATGGCTACACCTTC.